These T cell receptor beta chains were read from a single sample in a study of blood T cell repertoires in COVID-19. Profiling relied on immunoSEQ multiplex PCR, and the TCRdb table lists in-frame clones only, not all of them. Of 140,000 to 150,000 clones listed, 75% to 90% are singletons. Sequences were obtained from peripheral blood. The source of these receptors is a man aged 55 to 70 with active or convalescent COVID-19. Each CDR3 is given with its conserved first and last residue.

v_gene	j_gene	CDR3aa
TRBV5-4	TRBJ2-3	CATGTSGGVGTDTQYF
TRBV28	TRBJ1-5	CASIREGWGQPQHF
TRBV14	TRBJ2-1	CASSQVRGPYNEQFF
TRBV19	TRBJ1-1	CASSRTGLNTEAFF
TRBV7-3	TRBJ2-2	CASRHSTGANTGELFF
TRBV24-1	TRBJ1-2	CATSDFGRGGYTF
TRBV3-1/TRBV3-2	TRBJ2-1	CASSQLSGFRFF
TRBV18	TRBJ2-5	CASSPPVEETQYF
TRBV7-2	TRBJ2-7	CASSLGPGSYEQYF
TRBV6-2/TRBV6-3	TRBJ2-3	CASSDHRGLGTDTQYF
TRBV7-9	TRBJ2-5	CASSLSGSGETQYF
TRBV30	TRBJ2-1	CAWGGLSYNEQFF
TRBV9	TRBJ2-5	CASSQRQGFETQYF
TRBV28	TRBJ2-1	CASSQSSIVGSYEQFF
TRBV28	TRBJ2-4	CASSFQDRGDSGSQPGKNIQYF
TRBV2	TRBJ1-1	CASEPQGGNMNTEAFF
TRBV10-3	TRBJ1-1	CAISEGDKTSVTEAFF
TRBV7-9	TRBJ2-2	CAGSGQGGTGELFF
TRBV5-1	TRBJ1-6	CASTPDGGPLHF
TRBV4-3	TRBJ2-2	CASSQEAQSTGELFF
TRBV6-6	TRBJ2-7	CASSYRDRGQEQYF
TRBV29-1	TRBJ1-1	CIGTGAAGEAFF